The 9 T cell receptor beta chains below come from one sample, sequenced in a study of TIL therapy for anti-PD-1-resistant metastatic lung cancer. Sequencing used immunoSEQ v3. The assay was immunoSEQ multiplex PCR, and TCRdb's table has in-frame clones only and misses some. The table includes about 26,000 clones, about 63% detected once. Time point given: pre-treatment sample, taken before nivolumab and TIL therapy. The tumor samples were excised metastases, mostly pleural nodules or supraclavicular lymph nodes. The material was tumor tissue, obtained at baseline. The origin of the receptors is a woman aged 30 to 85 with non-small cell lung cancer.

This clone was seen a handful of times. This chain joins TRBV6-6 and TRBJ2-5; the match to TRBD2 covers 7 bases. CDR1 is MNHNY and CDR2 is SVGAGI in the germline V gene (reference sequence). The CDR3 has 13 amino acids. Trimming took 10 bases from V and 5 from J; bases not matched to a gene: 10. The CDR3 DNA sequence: TGTGCCACCAGGCGGGAGCATCGTGAGACCCAGTACTTC. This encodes CATRREHRETQYF.

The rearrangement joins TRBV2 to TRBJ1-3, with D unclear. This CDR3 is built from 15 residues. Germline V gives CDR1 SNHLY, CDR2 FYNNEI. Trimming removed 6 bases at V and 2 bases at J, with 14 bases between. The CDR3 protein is CASSALVGAGNTIYF. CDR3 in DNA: TGTGCCAGCAGCGCCTTAGTAGGAGCTGGAAACACCATATATTTT.

CDR3 DNA: TGTGCTAGTGGTATTGGGGGCTCCGAAGCTTTCTTT. Its protein is CASGIGGSEAFF. The chain carries TRBV12-5 and TRBJ1-1; the D gene is possibly TRBD1 (6 bases). CDR1 and CDR2 from the germline V gene are LGHNT and FRNRAP. There are 12 residues in the CDR3. V was trimmed by 5 bases and J by 8 bases, leaving 12 bases between them. The whole variable domain, remainder taken from reference TRBV12-5 and TRBJ1-1, is DARVTQTPRHKVTEMGQEVTMRCQPILGHNTVFWYRQTMMQGLELLAYFRNRAPLDDSGMPKDRFSAEMPDATLATLKIQPSEPRDSAVYFCASGIGGSEAFFGQGTRLTVV.

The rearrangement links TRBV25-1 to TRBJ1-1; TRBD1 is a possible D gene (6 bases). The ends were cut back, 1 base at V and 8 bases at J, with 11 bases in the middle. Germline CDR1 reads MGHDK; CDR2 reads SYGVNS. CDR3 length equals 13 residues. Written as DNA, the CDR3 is TGTGCCAGCAGTGAATCTTGGGGGGCAGAAGCTTTCTTT. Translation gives CASSESWGAEAFF.

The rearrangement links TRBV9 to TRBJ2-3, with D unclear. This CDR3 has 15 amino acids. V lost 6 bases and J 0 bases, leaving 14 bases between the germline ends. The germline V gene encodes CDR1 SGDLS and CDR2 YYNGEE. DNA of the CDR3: TGTGCCAGCACGGGCAGCGCTTTTAGCACAGATACGCAGTATTTT. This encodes CASTGSAFSTDTQYF. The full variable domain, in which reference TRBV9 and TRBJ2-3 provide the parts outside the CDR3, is DSGVTQTPKHLITATGQRVTLRCSPRSGDLSVYWYQQSLDQGLQFLIQYYNGEERAKGNILERFSAQQFPDLHSELNLSSLELGDSALYFCASTGSAFSTDTQYFGPGTRLTVL.

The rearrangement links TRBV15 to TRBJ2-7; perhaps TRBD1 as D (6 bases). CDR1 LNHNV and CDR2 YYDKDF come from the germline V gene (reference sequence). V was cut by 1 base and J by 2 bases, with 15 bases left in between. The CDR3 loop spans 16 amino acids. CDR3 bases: TGTGCCACCAGCAGAGGGGTCCGGGACACAACCTACGAGCAGTACTTC. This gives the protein CATSRGVRDTTYEQYF.

CDR3 residues: CASARSGRADEQFF. DNA for the CDR3: TGTGCCAGTGCTCGGAGCGGGAGGGCGGATGAGCAGTTCTTC. The chain uses TRBV19 and TRBJ2-1; 10 nucleotides line up with TRBD2. Trimming took 8 bases from V and 8 from J; bases not matched to a gene: 9. Germline lookup yields CDR1 LNHDA and CDR2 SQIVND (reference sequence). The CDR3 sequence is 14 residues long.

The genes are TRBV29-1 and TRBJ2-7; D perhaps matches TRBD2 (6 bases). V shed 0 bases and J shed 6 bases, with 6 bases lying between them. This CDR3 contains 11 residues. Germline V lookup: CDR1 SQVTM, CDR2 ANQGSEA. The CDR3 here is CSVEEGGEQYF. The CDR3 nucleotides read TGCAGCGTTGAAGAGGGAGGCGAGCAGTACTTC.

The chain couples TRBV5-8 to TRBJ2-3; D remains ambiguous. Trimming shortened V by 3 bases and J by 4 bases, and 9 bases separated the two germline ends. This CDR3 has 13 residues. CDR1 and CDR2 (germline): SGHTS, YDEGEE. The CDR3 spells CASSYSDSDTQYF. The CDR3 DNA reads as TGTGCCAGCAGCTACTCAGACTCAGATACGCAGTATTTT.